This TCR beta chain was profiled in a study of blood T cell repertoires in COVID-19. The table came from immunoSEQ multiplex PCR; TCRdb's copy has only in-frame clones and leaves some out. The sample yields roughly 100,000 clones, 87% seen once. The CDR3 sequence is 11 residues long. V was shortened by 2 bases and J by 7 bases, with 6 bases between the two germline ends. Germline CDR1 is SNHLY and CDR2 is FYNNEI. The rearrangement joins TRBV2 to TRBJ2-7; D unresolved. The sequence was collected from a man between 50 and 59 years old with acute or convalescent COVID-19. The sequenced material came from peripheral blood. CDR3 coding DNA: TGTGCCAGCAGTGAAAGCCTGGAGCAGTACTTC. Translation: CASSESLEQYF.